This entry describes one TCR beta chain. What it binds is not known. There are 17 residues in the CDR3. The ends were cut back, 4 bases at V and 2 bases at J, with 18 bases in the middle. The germline V gene encodes CDR1 SGHRS and CDR2 YFSETQ. The data are from a study of OX40 agonist ivuxolimab in advanced cancers. Background on the study: The diagnoses of dose-escalation patients were hepatocellular carcinoma, melanoma, renal cell or head and neck cancer. The dose-escalation cohort was about 83% male, with a mean age of around 60 years, ranging roughly 20 to 90. The study, taken as a whole, reports: At doses 0.1 to 3.0 mg/kg, CD4+ and CD8+ clones expanded. Part of the nonresponder group also had normalized T-cell clonal expansion that was low.

Clones were read by immunoSEQ multiplex PCR, and TCRdb kept only the in-frame ones, dropping some. The sample includes fewer than 95,000 clones, 90% to 95% seen only once; the top ten take less than 0.55%. The sequence came from an adult with an advanced solid tumor such as melanoma, head and neck, liver or kidney cancer. Specimen: CD4+ or CD8+ T cells sorted from blood, collected in a trial of the OX40 agonist ivuxolimab. The chain has TRBV5-1 and TRBJ2-2; possible D gene TRBD2, 7 bases. CDR3 sequence reads: CASSPGGATINTGELFF. The CDR3 nucleotides are TGCGCCAGCAGCCCGGGGGGCGCCACCATCAACACCGGGGAGCTGTTTTTT.